The rows below give T cell receptor beta chains drawn from one sample of a study of vaccination and CD4 T cells after COVID-19. Their target antigens are unknown. TCRdb processed the PCR reads anew with MiXCR; each CDR3 protein has one entry. This sample has around 5,500 distinct CDR3 sequences, with 30% found just once. The sequences come from CD4+ T cells from blood, cultured in vitro, collected after SARS-CoV-2 vaccination. The receptors stem from a human donor who had recovered from COVID-19. Each CDR3 is given with its conserved first and last residue. D genes are given only for firm matches. Clone size is shown for a subset of rows, as once, few, many or a class of expanded clone.

D gene: NA
clone size: NA
J gene: TRBJ1-1
V gene: TRBV28
CDR3 protein: CASSSGAMNTEAFF
CDR3 DNA: TGTGCCAGCAGTTCCGGGGCCATGAACACTGAAGCTTTCTTT

D gene: NA
clone size: NA
J gene: TRBJ1-5
V gene: TRBV2
CDR3 protein: CASRASNQPQHF
CDR3 DNA: TGTGCCAGCAGGGCGAGCAATCAGCCCCAGCATTTT

D gene: TRBD2
clone size: NA
J gene: TRBJ2-7
V gene: TRBV5-4
CDR3 protein: CASSLGLAGISYEQYF
CDR3 DNA: TGTGCCAGCAGCTTGGGACTAGCGGGCATTTCCTACGAGCAGTACTTC

D gene: NA
clone size: NA
J gene: TRBJ2-7
V gene: TRBV28
CDR3 protein: CASSFPLKSHEQYF
CDR3 DNA: TGTGCCAGCAGTTTCCCCCTCAAGTCCCACGAGCAGTACTTC

D gene: NA
clone size: NA
J gene: TRBJ2-7
V gene: TRBV7-2
CDR3 protein: CASSLAGGGRAYEQYF
CDR3 DNA: TGTGCCAGCAGCTTAGCGGGGGGCGGCCGAGCCTACGAGCAGTACTTC

D gene: NA
clone size: NA
J gene: TRBJ2-5
V gene: TRBV20-1
CDR3 protein: CGARVPTAAGGTQYF
CDR3 DNA: TGCGGTGCTAGAGTCCCCACAGCCGCCGGCGGGACCCAGTACTTC

D gene: NA
clone size: NA
J gene: TRBJ1-2
V gene: TRBV6-1
CDR3 protein: CASSATRGSVYGYTF
CDR3 DNA: TGTGCCAGCAGCGCCACTCGGGGCTCCGTCTATGGCTACACCTTC

D gene: NA
clone size: NA
J gene: TRBJ2-7
V gene: TRBV15
CDR3 protein: CATSEGGASSYEQYF
CDR3 DNA: TGTGCCACCAGCGAAGGGGGGGCAAGCTCCTACGAGCAGTACTTC

D gene: NA
clone size: NA
J gene: TRBJ1-2
V gene: TRBV19
CDR3 protein: CASSIRQAIYGYTF
CDR3 DNA: TGTGCCAGTAGTATCCGACAGGCCATCTATGGCTACACCTTC

D gene: NA
clone size: NA
J gene: TRBJ2-1
V gene: TRBV20-1
CDR3 protein: CSAPERAGNEQFF
CDR3 DNA: TGCAGTGCTCCAGAACGAGCCGGAAATGAGCAGTTCTTC

D gene: NA
clone size: few
J gene: TRBJ1-2
V gene: TRBV5-4
CDR3 protein: CASSFNSEYTF
CDR3 DNA: TGTGCCAGCAGCTTCAACAGTGAATACACCTTC

D gene: TRBD2
clone size: NA
J gene: TRBJ2-3
V gene: TRBV4-2
CDR3 protein: CASSQERGGPDTQYF
CDR3 DNA: TGTGCCAGCAGCCAAGAGCGGGGGGGCCCAGATACGCAGTATTTT

D gene: NA
clone size: medium-sized
J gene: TRBJ2-7
V gene: TRBV7-2
CDR3 protein: CASSDRGSSYEQYF
CDR3 DNA: TGTGCCAGCAGCGATAGGGGCTCGAGCTACGAGCAGTACTTC

D gene: NA
clone size: medium-sized
J gene: TRBJ2-3
V gene: TRBV20-1
CDR3 protein: CSARPSDTQYF
CDR3 DNA: TGCAGTGCCCGACCGTCAGATACGCAGTATTTT

D gene: TRBD2
clone size: NA
J gene: TRBJ2-1
V gene: TRBV6-4
CDR3 protein: CASSGSTSGSNEQFF
CDR3 DNA: TGTGCCAGCAGTGGTTCGACTAGCGGGAGCAATGAGCAGTTCTTC

D gene: NA
clone size: large
J gene: TRBJ2-3
V gene: TRBV7-2
CDR3 protein: CASSRYTDTQYF
CDR3 DNA: TGTGCCAGCAGCCGATACACAGATACGCAGTATTTT

D gene: TRBD1
clone size: NA
J gene: TRBJ1-5
V gene: TRBV20-1
CDR3 protein: CSARDYRGPEGQPQHF
CDR3 DNA: TGCAGTGCTAGAGATTACAGGGGGCCAGAAGGTCAGCCCCAGCATTTT

D gene: TRBD2
clone size: few
J gene: TRBJ2-1
V gene: TRBV6-1
CDR3 protein: CASASGRASYNEQFF
CDR3 DNA: TGTGCCAGCGCTAGCGGGAGGGCCTCCTACAATGAGCAGTTCTTC

D gene: NA
clone size: few
J gene: TRBJ2-7
V gene: TRBV7-2
CDR3 protein: CASSLWGAGAEQYF
CDR3 DNA: TGTGCCAGCAGCTTATGGGGGGCCGGTGCCGAGCAGTACTTC

D gene: NA
clone size: NA
J gene: TRBJ2-7
V gene: TRBV27
CDR3 protein: CASSHNLGGPGNYEQYF
CDR3 DNA: TGTGCCAGCAGCCACAATTTGGGAGGTCCAGGGAACTACGAGCAGTACTTC

D gene: TRBD2
clone size: medium-sized
J gene: TRBJ2-1
V gene: TRBV28
CDR3 protein: CASSLSLLRGGINEQFF
CDR3 DNA: TGTGCCAGCAGTTTATCCTTACTGCGGGGGGGGATCAATGAGCAGTTCTTC

D gene: NA
clone size: few
J gene: TRBJ1-2
V gene: TRBV6-5
CDR3 protein: CASSYSGKPNYGYTF
CDR3 DNA: TGTGCCAGCAGTTACTCAGGGAAGCCTAACTATGGCTACACCTTC

D gene: TRBD1
clone size: few
J gene: TRBJ2-5
V gene: TRBV4-2
CDR3 protein: CASSQDRGGTGVETQYF
CDR3 DNA: TGTGCCAGCAGCCAAGATCGGGGCGGGACAGGGGTAGAGACCCAGTACTTC

D gene: NA
clone size: once
J gene: TRBJ1-6
V gene: TRBV6-2/TRBV6-3
CDR3 protein: CGRGPNFPYRDNSPLHF
CDR3 DNA: TGTGGCCGGGGGCCCAACTTCCCATACAGGGATAATTCACCCCTCCACTTT

D gene: NA
clone size: NA
J gene: TRBJ2-7
V gene: TRBV19
CDR3 protein: CASSSARMYEQYF
CDR3 DNA: TGTGCCAGTAGTTCCGCCCGGATGTACGAGCAGTACTTC

D gene: NA
clone size: NA
J gene: TRBJ2-7
V gene: TRBV6-1
CDR3 protein: CATEPPGDNSGYEQYF
CDR3 DNA: TGTGCCACCGAGCCCCCAGGGGACAACTCAGGCTACGAGCAGTACTTC

D gene: NA
clone size: medium-sized
J gene: TRBJ2-7
V gene: TRBV20-1
CDR3 protein: CSARDSGSGRSSYEQYF
CDR3 DNA: TGCAGTGCTAGAGATTCAGGGTCCGGGAGAAGCTCCTACGAGCAGTACTTC

D gene: TRBD2
clone size: NA
J gene: TRBJ2-5
V gene: TRBV11-2
CDR3 protein: CASSLDGGGYQETQYF
CDR3 DNA: TGTGCCAGCAGCTTAGACGGGGGGGGGTACCAAGAGACCCAGTACTTC

D gene: NA
clone size: NA
J gene: TRBJ2-7
V gene: TRBV23-1
CDR3 protein: CARVPEYEQYF
CDR3 DNA: TGCGCCAGGGTCCCAGAATACGAGCAGTACTTC

D gene: NA
clone size: NA
J gene: TRBJ1-2
V gene: TRBV7-2
CDR3 protein: CASNTGKTSGGYTF
CDR3 DNA: TGTGCCAGCAACACAGGGAAGACATCGGGGGGCTACACCTTC

D gene: TRBD2
clone size: NA
J gene: TRBJ2-2
V gene: TRBV20-1
CDR3 protein: CSATNSGGKGELFF
CDR3 DNA: TGCAGTGCTACCAATAGCGGGGGAAAAGGGGAGCTGTTTTTT

D gene: TRBD2
clone size: NA
J gene: TRBJ2-3
V gene: TRBV28
CDR3 protein: CASSLSTSGDRDTQYF
CDR3 DNA: TGTGCCAGCAGTTTATCAACTAGCGGGGATAGAGATACGCAGTATTTT

D gene: TRBD2
clone size: NA
J gene: TRBJ2-7
V gene: TRBV4-3
CDR3 protein: CASSLASVGTKTYEQYF
CDR3 DNA: TGCGCCAGCAGCCTGGCCTCTGTAGGGACTAAGACCTACGAGCAGTACTTC

D gene: TRBD1
clone size: few
J gene: TRBJ2-7
V gene: TRBV19
CDR3 protein: CASSILGTGKDEQYF
CDR3 DNA: TGTGCCAGTAGTATATTAGGGACAGGGAAGGACGAGCAGTACTTC

D gene: NA
clone size: NA
J gene: TRBJ1-2
V gene: TRBV20-1
CDR3 protein: CSALRVRGDYGYTF
CDR3 DNA: TGCAGTGCACTGAGGGTCCGTGGTGACTATGGCTACACCTTC

D gene: NA
clone size: NA
J gene: TRBJ1-2
V gene: TRBV29-1
CDR3 protein: CSGLSGVLGYGYTF
CDR3 DNA: TGCAGCGGCCTAAGCGGGGTCTTAGGCTATGGCTACACCTTC

D gene: TRBD1
clone size: once
J gene: TRBJ1-2
V gene: TRBV20-1
CDR3 protein: CSAREGQGGTYGHTF
CDR3 DNA: TGCAGTGCTAGAGAGGGACAGGGAGGAACCTATGGCCACACCTTC

D gene: TRBD2
clone size: few
J gene: TRBJ2-5
V gene: TRBV6-1
CDR3 protein: CASSRPAGSETQYF
CDR3 DNA: TGTGCCAGCAGTCGTCCAGCGGGGAGCGAGACCCAGTACTTC

D gene: NA
clone size: few
J gene: TRBJ1-5
V gene: TRBV6-5
CDR3 protein: CASSYQGPSEPQHF
CDR3 DNA: TGTGCCAGCAGTTACCAGGGCCCCTCGGAACCCCAGCATTTT

D gene: TRBD2
clone size: NA
J gene: TRBJ2-1
V gene: TRBV7-2
CDR3 protein: CASSPRLAGSSYNEQFF
CDR3 DNA: TGTGCCAGCAGCCCCCGACTAGCGGGGAGCTCCTACAATGAGCAGTTCTTC

D gene: NA
clone size: few
J gene: TRBJ1-2
V gene: TRBV6-5
CDR3 protein: CASSYLQGYGYTF
CDR3 DNA: TGTGCCAGCAGCTACCTACAAGGCTATGGCTACACCTTC

D gene: TRBD2
clone size: medium-sized
J gene: TRBJ2-7
V gene: TRBV20-1
CDR3 protein: CSARDPGGGPSYEQYF
CDR3 DNA: TGCAGTGCTAGAGATCCCGGGGGAGGGCCCTCCTACGAGCAGTACTTC

D gene: TRBD1
clone size: NA
J gene: TRBJ1-1
V gene: TRBV20-1
CDR3 protein: CSARDQTGAMNTEAFF
CDR3 DNA: TGCAGTGCTAGAGATCAAACAGGGGCAATGAACACTGAAGCTTTCTTT

D gene: NA
clone size: NA
J gene: TRBJ1-1
V gene: TRBV20-1
CDR3 protein: CSARKTGSEAFF
CDR3 DNA: TGCAGTGCTAGAAAAACAGGGTCTGAAGCTTTCTTT

D gene: TRBD1
clone size: NA
J gene: TRBJ1-1
V gene: TRBV7-9
CDR3 protein: CASSLTNRGGTEAFF
CDR3 DNA: TGTGCCAGCAGCTTAACCAACAGGGGGGGCACTGAAGCTTTCTTT

D gene: NA
clone size: medium-sized
J gene: TRBJ2-5
V gene: TRBV27
CDR3 protein: CASSLRQGRGETQYF
CDR3 DNA: TGTGCCAGCAGTTTACGGCAGGGGAGAGGAGAGACCCAGTACTTC

D gene: NA
clone size: NA
J gene: TRBJ2-7
V gene: TRBV5-1
CDR3 protein: CASSSQGPRYEQYF
CDR3 DNA: TGCGCCAGCAGCTCGCAGGGGCCCCGATACGAGCAGTACTTC

D gene: TRBD2
clone size: medium-sized
J gene: TRBJ2-7
V gene: TRBV7-8
CDR3 protein: CASSWTSGNYEQYF
CDR3 DNA: TGTGCCAGCAGCTGGACTAGCGGAAACTACGAGCAGTACTTC

D gene: NA
clone size: few
J gene: TRBJ1-2
V gene: TRBV4-1
CDR3 protein: CASSQERYGYTF
CDR3 DNA: TGCGCCAGCAGCCAAGAGAGGTATGGCTACACCTTC

D gene: NA
clone size: NA
J gene: TRBJ1-6
V gene: TRBV28
CDR3 protein: CASSLNAGVSPLHF
CDR3 DNA: TGTGCCAGCAGTTTAAACGCGGGTGTCTCACCCCTCCACTTT

D gene: TRBD2
clone size: medium-sized
J gene: TRBJ2-5
V gene: TRBV7-9
CDR3 protein: CASLSYGGAEETQYF
CDR3 DNA: TGTGCCAGCTTAAGTTACGGGGGGGCCGAGGAGACCCAGTACTTC

D gene: NA
clone size: NA
J gene: TRBJ2-3
V gene: TRBV24-1
CDR3 protein: CATSDPTYTQYF
CDR3 DNA: TGTGCCACCAGTGATCCAACCTATACGCAGTATTTT

D gene: NA
clone size: NA
J gene: TRBJ2-5
V gene: TRBV11-3
CDR3 protein: CASSPRRGGDYRETQYF
CDR3 DNA: TGTGCCAGCAGCCCCCGCAGGGGGGGAGACTATCGAGAGACCCAGTACTTC

D gene: TRBD2
clone size: once
J gene: TRBJ2-7
V gene: TRBV5-1
CDR3 protein: CASSLAVSLAGEQYF
CDR3 DNA: TGCGCCAGCAGCTTGGCTGTTAGCCTAGCGGGGGAGCAGTACTTC